These T cell receptor beta chains were read from a single sample in a study of post-analysis software for immune sequencing data. TCRdb used MiXCR to reprocess the PCR reads, holding one entry per CDR3 protein. The sample lists around 250,000 distinct CDR3 sequences, less than 40% occurring once. The material sequenced was blood. The source is a girl aged 5-17 years with multiple sclerosis. The CDR3 runs from the conserved cysteine through the conserved F or W. Fields, in order: J gene, D gene, clone size, V gene, CDR3 DNA, CDR3 protein. A D gene is named only where the DNA matches it firmly. Where a row states a size, it is once, few, many or the class of an expanded clone; other rows omit it.

TRBJ1-1	NA	NA	TRBV6-1	TGTGCCAGCACCCTGTCTTCGGGTTCCACTGAAGCTTTCTTT	CASTLSSGSTEAFF
TRBJ1-1	TRBD1	many	TRBV5-6	TGTGCCAGCAGCTCTAGGGAAGGGGGCCATGTTTTGAACACTGAAGCTTTCTTT	CASSSREGGHVLNTEAFF
TRBJ1-1	NA	NA	TRBV9	TGTGTCAGCAGCGTAGGGCAGGGGCCTGAAGCTTTCTTT	CVSSVGQGPEAFF
TRBJ2-5	NA	NA	TRBV20-1	TGCAGTGCTAGTGCTCGCAATCAAGAGACCCAGTACTTC	CSASARNQETQYF
TRBJ2-3	TRBD2	many	TRBV20-1	TGCAGTGCTAGAGCCTTGACTAGCGGGACGACTACTAGCACAGATACGCAGTATTTT	CSARALTSGTTTSTDTQYF
TRBJ2-1	NA	NA	TRBV11-3	TGTGCCAGCAGCTTCCGGCGGGGAGACAATGAGCAGTTCTTC	CASSFRRGDNEQFF
TRBJ2-7	TRBD2	once	TRBV24-1	TGTGCCACCAGTGCGGGGAGGGGACTCTCCTACGAGCAGTACTTC	CATSAGRGLSYEQYF
TRBJ2-3	TRBD2	NA	TRBV11-2	TGTGCCAGCAGCAATCAGCGGGAGTCATCAGATACGCAGTATTTT	CASSNQRESSDTQYF
TRBJ2-1	TRBD1	many	TRBV27	TGTGCCAGCAGTAGCCCGGGACAGCTGTACAATGAGCAGTTCTTC	CASSSPGQLYNEQFF
TRBJ2-1	NA	few	TRBV12-3/TRBV12-4	TGTGCCAGCACACGGAGGGAGGAGGGCCAGGTTTTCGATGAGCAGTTCTTC	CASTRREEGQVFDEQFF
TRBJ2-3	TRBD2	NA	TRBV29-1	TGCAGCGTGGATGGACTAGCGGGGAACACAGATACGCAGTATTTT	CSVDGLAGNTDTQYF
TRBJ1-4	TRBD1	NA	TRBV11-2	TGTGCCAGCAGCCACCACCGGGACAGGGTTGGACCAGCTAATGAAAAACTGTTTTTT	CASSHHRDRVGPANEKLFF
TRBJ1-5	NA	NA	TRBV4-1	TGCGCCAGCAGCCAAGATCGGCAGTATAGCAATCAGCCCCAGCATTTT	CASSQDRQYSNQPQHF
TRBJ2-1	NA	NA	TRBV4-3	TGCGCCAGCAGCCAAGTTACCAGCTTCGAAGCCCAATACAATGAGCAGTTCTTC	CASSQVTSFEAQYNEQFF
TRBJ2-3	NA	NA	TRBV5-6	TGTGCCAGCAGCTCTAGGGTCATGGCAGGAACAGATACGCAGTATTTT	CASSSRVMAGTDTQYF
TRBJ2-3	NA	many	TRBV20-1	TGCAGTGCTCCTTCCAGGGCCGCTACGCAGTATTTT	CSAPSRAATQYF
TRBJ2-3	TRBD2	few	TRBV12-3/TRBV12-4	TGTGCCAGCAGTTCAGCGGGACTAGGGACCACAGATACGCAGTATTTT	CASSSAGLGTTDTQYF
TRBJ2-3	TRBD1	few	TRBV28	TGTGCCAGCAGTTTTTCCGGACAGGGCACAGATACGCAGTATTTT	CASSFSGQGTDTQYF
TRBJ2-5	NA	NA	TRBV12-3/TRBV12-4	TGTGCCAGCAGTTTGAAGGGAGAGCAGTACTTC	CASSLKGEQYF
TRBJ2-3	TRBD2	many	TRBV4-1	TGCGCCAGCAGCCGGTTTAAGGCGGGGGGTACAGATACGCAGTATTTT	CASSRFKAGGTDTQYF
TRBJ2-2	NA	NA	TRBV5-1	TGCGCCAGCAGCTTGGTTGGGCAAGCCGGGGAGCTGTTTTTT	CASSLVGQAGELFF
TRBJ2-5	TRBD2	few	TRBV12-3/TRBV12-4	TGTGCCGGCAGCAAACTAGCGGGGGGTCGGGAGACCCAGTACTTC	CAGSKLAGGRETQYF
TRBJ2-7	NA	NA	TRBV10-2	TGCGCCAGCAGTGGAAGCCGGCTCACGGACTCCTACGAGCAGTACTTC	CASSGSRLTDSYEQYF
TRBJ2-5	TRBD1	NA	TRBV5-1	TGCGCCAGCAATAACAGGGGGCGCGGAGAGACCCAGTACTTC	CASNNRGRGETQYF
TRBJ1-4	NA	many	TRBV20-1	TGCAGTGCTAGGTCAACATGGGAAAAACTGTTTTTT	CSARSTWEKLFF
TRBJ2-3	NA	NA	TRBV7-3	TGTGCCAGCCATGGGGGCGCGGAGCGGACAGATACGCAGTATTTT	CASHGGAERTDTQYF
TRBJ1-1	NA	many	TRBV5-1	TGCGCCAGCAGCTTGAGCATGAACACTGAAGCTTTCTTT	CASSLSMNTEAFF
TRBJ2-5	TRBD2	many	TRBV28	TGTGCCAGCAGTTTGGGGGGGAGCCAAGAGACCCAGTACTTC	CASSLGGSQETQYF
TRBJ1-2	TRBD1	many	TRBV5-1	TGCGCCAGCAGCACAACATGGGACCTACAGGGGTATAATGGCTACACCTTC	CASSTTWDLQGYNGYTF
TRBJ1-1	NA	NA	TRBV6-1	TGTGCCAGCAGTGCGGGACTCTCCACCGGGAGAGCTTTCTTT	CASSAGLSTGRAFF
TRBJ1-2	NA	few	TRBV5-6	TGTGCCAGCAGCTTGGCGGGGGGGCCCAACTATGGCTACACCTTC	CASSLAGGPNYGYTF
TRBJ1-2	NA	many	TRBV2	TGTGCCAGAGAGGAACACCATAACTATGGCTACACCTTC	CAREEHHNYGYTF
TRBJ2-1	NA	few	TRBV24-1	TGTGCCACCAGTGCGCCAGGGTACGTTGAGCAGTTCTTC	CATSAPGYVEQFF
TRBJ1-2	TRBD1	many	TRBV20-1	TGCAGTGCCTTCGGGAGACAGGGACCTTCTCTTTCCTATGGCTACACCTTC	CSAFGRQGPSLSYGYTF
TRBJ1-1	NA	NA	TRBV20-1	TGCAGTGCGGACGGAGCTAATGAAGCTTTCTTT	CSADGANEAFF
TRBJ2-4	NA	many	TRBV12-3/TRBV12-4	TGTGCCAGCAGTTTTGTGGGAGGCCCAGGGTGGGACATTCAGTACTTC	CASSFVGGPGWDIQYF
TRBJ2-5	TRBD2	NA	TRBV20-1	TGCAGTGCCCGGACTAGCGGGGGACACGGGGAGACCCAGTACTTC	CSARTSGGHGETQYF
TRBJ2-2	TRBD1	NA	TRBV9	TGTGCCAGCAGCGTAAACAGGGGCATACGGGAGCTGTTTTTT	CASSVNRGIRELFF
TRBJ2-7	NA	many	TRBV6-1	TGTGCCAGCAGTGCGGGGGTGAGCTCCTACGAGCAGTACTTC	CASSAGVSSYEQYF
TRBJ1-1	NA	NA	TRBV5-1	TGCGCCAGCAGCTTGTTCCCTTTATCGACGGAAACTGAAGCTTTCTTT	CASSLFPLSTETEAFF
TRBJ2-5	NA	NA	TRBV9	TGTGCCAGCAGCGTCTTAGCGTTTCAAGAGACCCAGTACTTC	CASSVLAFQETQYF
TRBJ2-3	NA	many	TRBV29-1	TGCAGCGTCGACAGGGGCGGGGGGGTGGCAGATACGCAGTATTTT	CSVDRGGGVADTQYF
TRBJ1-1	NA	few	TRBV20-1	TGCAGTGCTAGCCGGGGGGGGCTAGACACTGAAGCTTTCTTT	CSASRGGLDTEAFF
TRBJ2-5	NA	NA	TRBV20-1	TGCAGTGCGGTCGGACCTTCAGAGACCCAGTACTTC	CSAVGPSETQYF
TRBJ1-4	NA	NA	TRBV7-9	TGTGCCAGCAGCTTCGAATTGGGGGAAGAAGAAAAACTGTTTTTT	CASSFELGEEEKLFF
TRBJ2-1	TRBD2	NA	TRBV20-1	TGCAGTGCTGACCTAGCGGGGGGCCGGAATGAGCAGTTCTTC	CSADLAGGRNEQFF
TRBJ2-1	TRBD1	NA	TRBV5-1	TGCGCCAGCAGCTTACCCGACAGGGGGCGCGTCAAGACCCCCGATGAGCAGTTCTTC	CASSLPDRGRVKTPDEQFF
TRBJ1-3	NA	NA	TRBV12-3/TRBV12-4	TGTGCCAGCAGTTTTAAGGGTCCGCAAAACACCATATATTTT	CASSFKGPQNTIYF
TRBJ1-2	NA	many	TRBV6-1	TGTGCCAGCAGGACTCCTTCGGTTAACTATGGCTACACCTTC	CASRTPSVNYGYTF
TRBJ1-2	NA	many	TRBV11-2	TGTGCCAGCAGCCGCGGGACGAACTATGGCTACACCTTC	CASSRGTNYGYTF